Listed here are 32 T cell receptor beta chains from one sample, sequenced in a study of shared clonotypes between healthy human individuals. Method: immunoSEQ multiplex PCR; TCRdb's copy keeps in-frame clones and lacks some. Seen here are over 2 million clones, roughly 94% observed once, and the top ten hold 0.13%. Sequencing was done on a sample of naive CD4+ T cells sorted from blood. The subset denotes: CD45RA+ positively selected. These receptors originate from a young man in good health.

The gene calls are TRBV5-1 and TRBJ1-1; D is ambiguous. CDR3 size: 14 residues. V lost 0 bases, J lost 0 bases, and 6 bases lay in between. CDR1 SGHRS and CDR2 YFSETQ come from the germline V gene. The CDR3 coding sequence is TGCGCCAGCAGCTTGGAGCACCTGAACACTGAAGCTTTCTTT. This translates into CASSLEHLNTEAFF.

CDR3 sequence: CASSVESGIVSGNTIYF. For the CDR3, the DNA is TGTGCCAGCAGCGTAGAGTCAGGCATCGTCTCTGGAAACACCATATATTTT. The chain couples TRBV9 to TRBJ1-3; D is ambiguous. Germline CDR1 reads SGDLS; CDR2 reads YYNGEE. The CDR3 spans 17 residues. V was shortened by 0 bases and J by 0 bases, with 13 bases between the two germline ends.

The chain is built from TRBV30 and TRBJ1-1, with D maybe TRBD1 (5 bases). The germline V and J ends were trimmed by 5 bases and 1 base, with 11 bases remaining between them. The CDR3 loop spans 13 amino acids. Germline CDR1 is GTSNPN and CDR2 is SVGIG (reference sequence). The CDR3 nucleotides are TGTGCCTGGGAGGACAATCCGAACACTGAAGCTTTCTTT. Translation: CAWEDNPNTEAFF.

A word on this clone: Sequence at one end of the junction differs from germline and may be a read error. V is TRBV5-6 and J is TRBJ2-2, with TRBD1 matching over 9 bases. The CDR3 is made up of 16 amino acids. CDR1 is SGHDT, CDR2 YYEEEE, per germline. The CDR3 coding sequence is TGTGCCAGCAGCTTGTTAGGGACAGGGATTACCGCGGAGCTGTTTTTT. Translation: CASSLLGTGITAELFF. The full variable domain, with the rest looked up from reference TRBV5-6 and TRBJ2-2, is DAGVTQSPTHLIKTRGQQVTLRCSPKSGHDTVSWYQQALGQGPQFIFQYYEEEERQRGNFPDRFSGHQFPNYSSELNVNALLLGDSALYLCASSLLGTGITAELFFGEGSRLTVL.

The chain uses TRBV2 and TRBJ2-3, with 8 bases aligning to TRBD1. The CDR3 loop spans 15 amino acids. V lost 4 bases to trimming and J lost 6 bases; unmatched junction nucleotides: 9. CDR1 is SNHLY and CDR2 is FYNNEI in the germline V gene. The DNA for the CDR3 is TGTGCCAGCAGTGTTGACAGGGGCGGCAGCGATACGCAGTATTTT. It codes for CASSVDRGGSDTQYF.

CDR3 loop: CASSLRSGGRTDTQYF. The CDR3 bases are TGTGCCAGCAGCTTACGCTCGGGGGGTCGCACAGATACGCAGTATTTT. The J gene is TRBJ2-3, the V gene TRBV7-2; 7 bases are shared with TRBD2. CDR3 size: 16 residues. With V trimmed by 2 bases and J by 1 base, 6 bases remained unmatched. CDR1 and CDR2 (germline): SGHTA, FQGNSA. The full variable domain, its missing parts supplied by reference TRBV7-2 and TRBJ2-3, is GAGVSQSPSNKVTEKGKDVELRCDPISGHTALYWYRQSLGQGLEFLIYFQGNSAPDKSGLPSDRFSAERTGGSVSTLTIQRTQQEDSAVYLCASSLRSGGRTDTQYFGPGTRLTVL.

The CDR3 is CASSRAENEKLFF. The DNA for the CDR3 is TGTGCCAGCTCCAGGGCTGAGAATGAAAAACTGTTTTTT. The chain carries TRBV25-1 and TRBJ1-4; tentative D call: TRBD1 (5 bases). V lost 8 bases to trimming and J lost 5 bases, with 12 bases between them. The V gene's germline CDR1 is MGHDK and CDR2 SYGVNS. CDR3 length: 13 amino acids.

Turning to this clone: Its ends do not fully match the called genes, so a read error is possible. V gene TRBV5-1 combines with J gene TRBJ2-3; 7 nucleotides line up with TRBD2. The CDR3 totals 15 residues. Germline V CDR1 and CDR2: SGHRS, YFSETQ. The DNA for the CDR3 is TGCTCCAGCAGCGATCTAGCGGCGGCGGGAGATACGCAGTATTTT. It codes for CSSSDLAAAGDTQYF.

The chain joins TRBV18 to TRBJ2-7; D may be TRBD1 (6 bases). V lost 6 bases and J lost 5, with 14 bases in between. The CDR3 covers 13 residues. Per germline, CDR1 KGHSH and CDR2 LQKENI. CDR3 nucleotide sequence: TGTGCCAGCTCTCTCCCGGGACACGACGAGCAGTACTTC. It specifies CASSLPGHDEQYF.

Only one count was recorded for this clone. V gene TRBV5-1 combines with J gene TRBJ1-2; 9 bases line up with TRBD1. The V and J ends lost 2 bases and 8 bases, in that order; junction bases with no gene match: 4. CDR1 is SGHRS and CDR2 is YFSETQ in the germline V gene. The length of the CDR3 is 13 residues. The CDR3, as DNA: TGCGCCAGCAGCTTAGGGGACAGGGAGGGCTACACCTTC. Amino acid sequence: CASSLGDREGYTF.

On this clone: Additional DNA sequences in this sample encode the identical CDR3. V is TRBV30 and J is TRBJ1-1; possible D gene TRBD1, 6 bases. Germline V lookup: CDR1 GTSNPN, CDR2 SVGIG (reference sequence). V shed 1 base and J shed 4 bases, with 10 bases lying between them. The CDR3 is 13 residues long. The CDR3 spells CAWSGTGSTEAFF. CDR3 coding DNA: TGTGCCTGGAGTGGTACAGGGTCCACTGAAGCTTTCTTT.

This clone was recorded a few times. This sequence joins TRBV10-2 and TRBJ1-3, with D tentatively TRBD1 (5 bases). This CDR3 spans 14 amino acids. V lost 2 bases, J lost 0 bases, and 5 bases lay in between. Germline CDR1 is WSHSY and CDR2 is SAAADI. CDR3 DNA sequence: TGCGCCAGCAGTGAGACAGGCTCTGGAAACACCATATATTTT. Translated, it gives CASSETGSGNTIYF.

The chain employs TRBV6-1 and TRBJ2-2; D is possibly TRBD1 (6 bases). The germline V and J ends were trimmed by 3 bases and 3 bases, with 20 bases remaining between them. Looked up from germline, CDR1 is MNHNS and CDR2 is SASEGT. This CDR3 has 18 residues. The CDR3 region has the DNA TGTGCCAGCAGTGATGGTGGACAGACAAAACCTTACACCGGGGAGCTGTTTTTT. It is translated as CASSDGGQTKPYTGELFF.

About this clone itself: A read error is possible here, since a much larger clone lies one base away. CDR3 DNA sequence: TGTGCCAGCGGTGACAGCACTCTATGCTACGAGCAGTACTTC. Translated: CASGDSTLCYEQYF. This chain joins TRBV2 and TRBJ2-7; perhaps TRBD1 as D (5 bases). The CDR3 sequence is 14 residues long. Germline V lookup: CDR1 SNHLY, CDR2 FYNNEI.

On this clone: Other DNA sequences in the same sample also yield this CDR3. This sequence joins TRBV19 and TRBJ1-5; unclear D gene. Germline CDR1 reads LNHDA; CDR2 reads SQIVND (reference sequence). This CDR3 is built from 13 residues. Trimming left V 5 bases short and J 4 bases short, with 9 bases between. The CDR3 reads CASSWTGNQPQHF. For the CDR3, the DNA is TGTGCCAGTAGTTGGACTGGTAATCAGCCCCAGCATTTT.

V and J are TRBV29-1 and TRBJ2-5, with 8 nucleotides matching TRBD1. The V segment lost 8 bases and the J segment 5 bases; nucleotides outside the gene matches: 13. The CDR3 has 14 amino acids. Germline V gene sequence: CDR1 SQVTM, CDR2 ANQGSEA. This chain's CDR3 is CSLIQGARDETQYF. Here the CDR3 DNA reads TGCAGCCTTATTCAGGGGGCGCGCGATGAGACCCAGTACTTC.

Remarks on this clone: A much larger clonotype is one base distant, so this may be a read error. This sequence joins TRBV6-5 and TRBJ2-7, with 14 bases fitting TRBD2. The germline V gene has CDR1 MNHEY and CDR2 SVGAGI. Unmatched junction bases numbered 0, after V lost 2 bases and J lost 3 bases. This CDR3 has 15 residues. The CDR3 DNA reads as TGTGCCAGCAGTTACGGACTAGCGGGGGGCTACGAGCAGTACTTC. It translates to CASSYGLAGGYEQYF.

The chain has TRBV11-1 and TRBJ2-7, with 9 positions matching TRBD1. V lost 5 bases, J lost 3 bases, and 8 bases stayed unmatched. Germline-derived CDR1 and CDR2 are SGHAT and FQDESV (reference sequence). This CDR3 contains 15 residues. CDR3 sequence (DNA): TGTGCCAGCAGCCCGGGACAGGGAGGAGACTACGAGCAGTACTTC. This encodes CASSPGQGGDYEQYF.

In regard to this clone: A much larger clone lies a single base off, so this may be a read error. The same CDR3 arises from other DNA sequences in this sample as well. This sequence joins TRBV7-9 and TRBJ1-1; tentative D call: TRBD1 (5 bases). CDR3 length: 14 amino acids. Germline CDR1 is SEHNR and CDR2 is FQNEAQ (reference sequence). CDR3 in DNA: TGTGCCAGCAGCCTCGGGACCGCGAACACTGAGGCTTTCTTT. Protein sequence: CASSLGTANTEAFF.

This sequence joins TRBV5-4 and TRBJ2-7, with D perhaps given as TRBD1 or TRBD2 (5 bases each). Trimming took 4 bases from V and 3 from J, leaving 17 bases between them. Germline V gene lookup returns CDR1 SGHNT and CDR2 YYREEE (reference sequence). This CDR3 is 15 amino acids long. Written as DNA, the CDR3 is TGTGCCAGCAGCCCCGCCGCCGGGGCTCTCTACGAGCAGTACTTC. Amino acid sequence: CASSPAAGALYEQYF.

The J gene is TRBJ2-3, the V gene TRBV19; the D gene could be TRBD1 or TRBD2 (6 bases each). The CDR3 is 12 amino acids. Germline V gene lookup returns CDR1 LNHDA and CDR2 SQIVND (reference sequence). V was shortened by 6 bases and J by 9 bases, with 13 bases between the two germline ends. The CDR3 DNA follows: TGTGCCAGTAGCTCTAGGGGGGAGACGCAGTATTTT. It translates to CASSSRGETQYF.

The chain joins TRBV18 to TRBJ1-1, with D tentatively TRBD1 (5 bases). Trimming stripped 4 bases from V and 3 bases from J, with 12 bases between. CDR3 length: 14 amino acids. Germline CDR1 KGHSH, CDR2 LQKENI. In DNA, the CDR3 is TGTGCCAGCTCACGCGGAGGGGTTGACACTGAAGCTTTCTTT. This codes for CASSRGGVDTEAFF.

CDR3 coding DNA: TGTGCCAGCAGCTTGGGTCCACCCTACGAGCAGTACTTC. Its translation: CASSLGPPYEQYF. The chain recombines TRBV5-8 with TRBJ2-7; D uncertain. The ends were cut back, 0 bases at V and 2 bases at J, with 6 bases in the middle. This CDR3 is built from 13 residues. Germline V lookup: CDR1 SGHTS, CDR2 YDEGEE. The whole variable domain, remainder taken from reference TRBV5-8 and TRBJ2-7, is EAGVTQSPTHLIKTRGQQATLRCSPISGHTSVYWYQQALGLGLQFLLWYDEGEERNRGNFPPRFSGRQFPNYSSELNVNALELEDSALYLCASSLGPPYEQYFGPGTRLTVT.

The J gene is TRBJ2-3, the V gene TRBV18; D is undetermined. The germline V and J ends were trimmed by 4 bases and 0 bases, with 11 bases remaining between them. The length of the CDR3 is 15 residues. Germline assignment: CDR1 KGHSH and CDR2 LQKENI. The CDR3 here is CASSRTTSSTDTQYF. The CDR3 nucleotides read TGTGCCAGCTCACGGACGACCTCTAGCACAGATACGCAGTATTTT.

The V and J genes are TRBV11-2 and TRBJ1-2; no definite D call. The CDR3 runs 15 residues. The V end was cut by 5 bases, the J end by 7 bases, with 20 bases between. Germline assignment: CDR1 SGHAT and CDR2 FQNNGV. CDR3: CASSPTGVTASGYTF. In DNA form, the CDR3 reads TGTGCCAGCAGCCCCACGGGAGTGACGGCGAGTGGCTACACCTTC.

The genes are TRBV7-9 and TRBJ2-5; perhaps TRBD1 as D (6 bases). Germline CDR1 reads SEHNR; CDR2 reads FQNEAQ (reference sequence). Trimming left V 5 bases short and J 5 bases short, with 18 bases between. This CDR3 has 15 amino acids. Written as DNA, the CDR3 is TGTGCCAGCAGCAAAACAGGGTTTCGTCGGGAGACCCAGTACTTC. It specifies CASSKTGFRRETQYF.

The rearrangement joins TRBV28 to TRBJ2-3, with a possible D match to TRBD2 (5 bases). Trimming cost V 1 base and J 8 bases, with 16 bases left between them. The CDR3 loop spans 15 amino acids. The germline V gene encodes CDR1 MDHEN and CDR2 SYDVKM. The CDR3 DNA is TGTGCCAGCAGTTTATCTTCCTTACGAGAGGGTACGCAGTATTTT. Protein product: CASSLSSLREGTQYF.

V and J are TRBV14 and TRBJ1-2, with D uncertain. Germline-derived CDR1 and CDR2 are SGHDN and FVKESK. The CDR3 is made up of 12 amino acids. Trimming stripped 1 base from V and 0 bases from J, with 0 bases between. CDR3 residues: CASSQANYGYTF. Here the CDR3 DNA reads TGTGCCAGCAGCCAAGCTAACTATGGCTACACCTTC.

This clone occurred many times. CDR3 nucleotide sequence: TGCGCCAGCAGCTTGGAGGGGCGTGGAGTCCCTGGCTACACCTTC. It encodes CASSLEGRGVPGYTF. The chain recombines TRBV5-1 with TRBJ1-2; D is perhaps TRBD1 (5 bases). Trimming shortened V by 0 bases and J by 7 bases, and 16 bases separated the two germline ends. The CDR3 has 15 amino acids. Per the germline V gene, CDR1 is SGHRS and CDR2 is YFSETQ. Full variable domain (outside the CDR3, taken from reference TRBV5-1 and TRBJ1-2): KAGVTQTPRYLIKTRGQQVTLSCSPISGHRSVSWYQQTPGQGLQFLFEYFSETQRNKGNFPGRFSGRQFSNSRSEMNVSTLELGDSALYLCASSLEGRGVPGYTFGSGTRLTVV.

V is TRBV6-1 and J is TRBJ2-1, with a weak D call TRBD1 (6 bases). Per germline, CDR1 MNHNS and CDR2 SASEGT. The length of the CDR3 is 15 residues. V lost 1 base, J lost 5 bases, and 12 bases lay in between. CDR3 sequence (DNA): TGTGCCAGCAGTGAAGAGCCCGGACAGAACAATGAGCAGTTCTTC. It codes for CASSEEPGQNNEQFF.

The V and J genes are TRBV6-5 and TRBJ2-7; TRBD1 agrees at 9 bases. Unmatched junction bases numbered 6, after V lost 0 bases and J lost 3 bases. The CDR3 has 16 amino acids. Per germline, CDR1 MNHEY and CDR2 SVGAGI. CDR3 nucleotide sequence: TGTGCCAGCAGTTACTCAGACAGGGGGGGAGGCTACGAGCAGTACTTC. Translated: CASSYSDRGGGYEQYF.

The rearrangement joins TRBV11-2 to TRBJ2-7, with D perhaps being TRBD1 or TRBD2 (5 bases each). Germline V gene sequence: CDR1 SGHAT, CDR2 FQNNGV. The CDR3 consists of 14 residues. V lost 4 bases to trimming and J lost 3 bases, with 13 bases between them. The chain's CDR3 is CASSSSGAGYEQYF. Here the CDR3 DNA reads TGTGCCAGCAGCTCATCCGGGGCGGGCTACGAGCAGTACTTC.